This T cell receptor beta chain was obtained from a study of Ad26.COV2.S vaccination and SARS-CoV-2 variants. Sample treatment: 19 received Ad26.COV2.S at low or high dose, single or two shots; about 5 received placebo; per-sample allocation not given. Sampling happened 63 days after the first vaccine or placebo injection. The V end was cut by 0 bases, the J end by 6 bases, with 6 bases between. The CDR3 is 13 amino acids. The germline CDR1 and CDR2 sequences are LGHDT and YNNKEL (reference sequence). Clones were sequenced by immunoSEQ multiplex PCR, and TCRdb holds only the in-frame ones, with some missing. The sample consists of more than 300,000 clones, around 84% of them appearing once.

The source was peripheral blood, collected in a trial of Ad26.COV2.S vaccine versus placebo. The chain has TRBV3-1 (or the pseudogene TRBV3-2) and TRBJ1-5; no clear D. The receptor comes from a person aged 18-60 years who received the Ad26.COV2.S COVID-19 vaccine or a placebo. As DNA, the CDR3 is TGTGCCAGCAGCCAAGAGAGGTTTCAGCCCCAGCATTTT. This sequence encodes CASSQERFQPQHF.